Sequencing of this TCR beta chain was carried out in a study of cytomegalovirus exposure and HLA in healthy donors. The PCR had 60 Vbeta and 13 Jbeta primers. Sequencing was performed with immunoSEQ multiplex PCR; in TCRdb, only in-frame clones are kept and a portion is missing. The data show approximately 120,000 clones, 81% seen once. The donors, nominally healthy at sampling, likely had unrecorded immune exposures. V gave up 5 bases and J gave up 3 bases, with 16 bases separating them. The V gene's germline CDR1 is LNHDA and CDR2 SQIVND (reference sequence). This CDR3 region has 15 residues. In the case of this clone: Its antigen is still unknown.

Study results and limitations: There were 160 or so TCR beta chains listed as cytomegalovirus-associated. Later analysis demonstrated an association between a missense DCLRE1C variant and TCR beta V- and J-gene trimming. It is likely that the observed cluster of highly shared sequence variants was a sequencing artifact.

The receptor was isolated from a young woman in good health and CMV-seronegative. The chain recombines TRBV19 with TRBJ1-2, with a tentative D call TRBD1 (5 bases). The sequencing sample was made of PBMCs. The CDR3 bases are TGTGCCAGTAGTCTCCAGGGTTCGGGTGACTATGGCTACACCTTC. Encoded protein: CASSLQGSGDYGYTF.